Listed here are 22 T cell receptor beta chains from one sample, sequenced in a study of cytomegalovirus exposure and HLA in healthy donors. PCR employed 60 Vbeta and 13 Jbeta primers. Using immunoSEQ multiplex PCR, the repertoire was profiled, and TCRdb retains in-frame clones only, with some absent. The repertoire holds about 55,000 clones, with approximately 80% as singletons. The specimen sequenced was PBMCs. These receptor sequences come from a female donor in good health and CMV-seronegative.

By sample fraction, this clone is large. The gene calls are TRBV7-2 and TRBJ2-1; TRBD2 matches 10 bases. CDR3 size: 15 residues. The germline V gene has CDR1 SGHTA and CDR2 FQGNSA. The ends lost 0 bases at V and 9 bases at J; junction bases unmatched: 5. The CDR3 sequence is CASSLALAGATEQFF. The CDR3 coding sequence is TGTGCCAGCAGCTTAGCGCTAGCGGGAGCTACTGAGCAGTTCTTC.

The chain is built from TRBV28 and TRBJ2-1, with 9 nucleotides matching TRBD2. CDR3 length equals 13 residues. The trim removed 7 bases at V and 8 bases at J, leaving 6 bases unmatched. Germline-derived CDR1 and CDR2 are MDHEN and SYDVKM. CDR3 DNA sequence: TGTGCCAGCAAGGCGGGAGGGTTAGATGAGCAGTTCTTC. Amino acids: CASKAGGLDEQFF.

The V gene is TRBV6-1, the J gene TRBJ1-1, with D unresolved. Germline CDR1 and CDR2: MNHNS and SASEGT. V shed 10 bases and J shed 5 bases, with 17 bases lying between them. The CDR3 is made up of 13 amino acids. CDR3 sequence (DNA): TGTGCCACTAGCCGGGAGCGAGAAACTGAAGCTTTCTTT. It codes for CATSRERETEAFF.

The CDR3 nucleotides are TGCGCCAGCAGCTTGGAGGGGGCGGTCCGGGGTCGGGCCCAGTACTTC. It encodes CASSLEGAVRGRAQYF. The rearrangement joins TRBV5-1 to TRBJ2-5, with 7 bases fitting TRBD1. The germline V gene has CDR1 SGHRS and CDR2 YFSETQ. CDR3 length equals 16 residues. V shed 0 bases and J 9 bases; nucleotides not matched to a gene: 14. The whole variable domain, filled in from reference TRBV5-1 and TRBJ2-5, reads KAGVTQTPRYLIKTRGQQVTLSCSPISGHRSVSWYQQTPGQGLQFLFEYFSETQRNKGNFPGRFSGRQFSNSRSEMNVSTLELGDSALYLCASSLEGAVRGRAQYFGPGTRLLVL.

The chain uses TRBV16 and TRBJ1-5, with D perhaps matching TRBD1 (6 bases). V was clipped by 2 bases and J by 2 bases, with 19 bases between them. The CDR3 is 18 amino acids. Looked up from germline, CDR1 is KGHSY and CDR2 is FQNENV. The DNA of the CDR3 is TGTGCCAGCAGCCAAATTGCTGGGGGCAAGGTTGGCAATCAGCCCCAGCATTTT. It translates to CASSQIAGGKVGNQPQHF.

The rearrangement uses TRBV4-1 and TRBJ2-5; TRBD2 matches at 10 bases. There are 17 residues in the CDR3. Germline V gives CDR1 MGHRA, CDR2 YSYEKL. With 0 bases clipped from V and 2 bases from J, the junction kept 6 bases outside the gene matches. Here the CDR3 reads CASSQDPGTSVQETQYF. The CDR3 region has the DNA TGCGCCAGCAGCCAAGACCCCGGGACTAGCGTTCAAGAGACCCAGTACTTC.

V and J are TRBV18 and TRBJ1-4; 7 bases line up with TRBD1. The V gene end was trimmed by 5 bases and the J gene end by 7 bases; junction bases not matched to a gene: 10. The CDR3 contains 15 residues. In germline, CDR1 is KGHSH, CDR2 LQKENI. This CDR3 reads CASSKSGGQVEKLFF. The CDR3 DNA is TGTGCCAGCTCAAAATCAGGGGGGCAAGTTGAAAAACTGTTTTTT. Variable domain in full (rest from reference TRBV18 and TRBJ1-4): NAGVMQNPRHLVRRRGQEARLRCSPMKGHSHVYWYRQLPEEGLKFMVYLQKENIIDESGMPKERFSAEFPKEGPSILRIQQVVRGDSAAYFCASSKSGGQVEKLFFGSGTQLSVL.

This rearrangement joins TRBV7-3 to TRBJ1-6; 11 nucleotides agree with TRBD1. CDR1 is SGHTA and CDR2 is FQGTGA in the germline V gene. V was clipped by 4 bases and J by 12 bases; unmatched bases: 8. This CDR3 spans 15 amino acids. CDR3 sequence reads: CASSSQGGQGGPLHF. CDR3 in DNA: TGTGCCAGCAGCTCTCAGGGGGGACAGGGGGGACCCCTCCACTTT.

V usage is TRBV29-1 and J usage is TRBJ1-1, with TRBD1 as a possible D gene (5 bases). V dropped 1 base and J dropped 4 bases, with 13 bases sitting between them. This CDR3 comprises 14 residues. Germline V CDR1 and CDR2: SQVTM, ANQGSEA. The CDR3 DNA sequence: TGCAGCGTTGAAGGGTATCCCAGGGTCACTGAAGCTTTCTTT. It yields the protein CSVEGYPRVTEAFF.

This chain uses TRBV28 with TRBJ2-7; a possible D gene is TRBD2 (5 bases). The CDR3 sequence is 11 residues long. Germline V gene lookup returns CDR1 MDHEN and CDR2 SYDVKM. Trimming removed 7 bases at V and 3 bases at J, with 7 bases between. Here the CDR3 reads CASTGYYEQYF. DNA of the CDR3: TGTGCCAGCACGGGATACTACGAGCAGTACTTC.

The genes are TRBV25-1 and TRBJ2-2; TRBD1 matches 7 bases. The CDR3 runs 13 residues. Germline loops: CDR1 MGHDK, CDR2 SYGVNS. V dropped 6 bases and J dropped 7; count of bases not matched to a gene: 5. CDR3 nucleotides: TGTGCCAGCAGCCGCGACAGGGACGGGGAGCTGTTTTTT. This translates into CASSRDRDGELFF. Together with reference TRBV25-1 and TRBJ2-2, the CDR3 gives the full variable domain: EADIYQTPRYLVIGTGKKITLECSQTMGHDKMYWYQQDPGMELHLIHYSYGVNSTEKGDLSSESTVSRIRTEHFPLTLESARPSHTSQYLCASSRDRDGELFFGEGSRLTVL.

Comment on this clone: Other DNA sequences within the sample encode an identical CDR3. The chain uses TRBV6-5 and TRBJ2-3; 9 bases fit TRBD2. Germline-derived CDR1 and CDR2 are MNHEY and SVGAGI. The CDR3 length is 16 residues. J gave up 0 bases and V 2 bases, and 3 bases lay outside the gene matches. The CDR3 loop is CASSYGLAGSTDTQYF. CDR3 in DNA: TGTGCCAGCAGTTACGGCCTAGCGGGAAGCACAGATACGCAGTATTTT.

This chain uses TRBV7-2 with TRBJ2-3; weak D call: TRBD1 (5 bases). The CDR3 spans 17 residues. The germline V and J ends were trimmed by 4 bases and 0 bases, with 17 bases remaining between them. Germline CDR1 is SGHTA and CDR2 is FQGNSA. CDR3 nucleotide sequence: TGTGCCAGCAGCTCCAGATGGGGCAGGCTTAGCACAGATACGCAGTATTTT. Translation: CASSSRWGRLSTDTQYF.

V is TRBV6-6 and J is TRBJ2-2; D is possibly TRBD2 (5 bases). From germline, CDR1 is MNHNY and CDR2 SVGAGI (reference sequence). The length of the CDR3 is 14 residues. V gave up 9 bases and J gave up 7 bases, with 18 bases separating them. DNA for the CDR3: TGTGCCAGTAGCCGGGAACACTCTAGCGGGGAGCTGTTTTTT. Translated, it gives CASSREHSSGELFF.

This sequence joins TRBV11-1 and TRBJ1-2, with 7 bases aligning to TRBD1. Looked up from germline, CDR1 is SGHAT and CDR2 is FQDESV (reference sequence). V lost 0 bases and J lost 6; bases outside the gene matches: 4. This CDR3 is 14 amino acids long. CDR3 residues: CASSLAGRGDGYTF. The CDR3 DNA is TGTGCCAGCAGCTTAGCTGGCAGGGGGGATGGCTACACCTTC.

The gene calls are TRBV5-1 and TRBJ2-5, with 10 bases that match TRBD2. This CDR3 is 17 amino acids long. V was pared by 3 bases and J by 2 bases, with 10 bases of the junction left unmatched. The germline V gene encodes CDR1 SGHRS and CDR2 YFSETQ. The CDR3 reads CASSSQGLAAAQETQYF. In DNA form, the CDR3 reads TGCGCCAGCAGCTCCCAAGGACTAGCGGCGGCGCAAGAGACCCAGTACTTC.

The V gene is TRBV10-3, the J gene TRBJ1-4, with D uncertain. Germline V lookup: CDR1 ENHRY, CDR2 SYGVKD. Trimming cost V 0 bases and J 8 bases, with 7 bases left between them. The CDR3 covers 13 residues. The CDR3 spells CAISESTREKLFF. The CDR3 region has the DNA TGTGCCATCAGTGAGTCGACTCGAGAAAAACTGTTTTTT.

This chain joins TRBV5-1 and TRBJ1-5; D not certain. Trimming pared 2 bases from V and 3 bases from J, leaving 6 bases between. The CDR3 is 13 amino acids. From germline, CDR1 is SGHRS and CDR2 YFSETQ. CDR3 sequence: CASSFQFNQPQHF. CDR3 bases: TGCGCCAGCAGCTTCCAATTCAATCAGCCCCAGCATTTT. The variable domain in full, completed from reference TRBV5-1 and TRBJ1-5, reads KAGVTQTPRYLIKTRGQQVTLSCSPISGHRSVSWYQQTPGQGLQFLFEYFSETQRNKGNFPGRFSGRQFSNSRSEMNVSTLELGDSALYLCASSFQFNQPQHFGDGTRLSIL.

The chain recombines TRBV9 with TRBJ2-5; 9 bases map to TRBD1. The end of the DNA is better explained by TRBJ2-7, so the J call may be wrong. This CDR3 contains 16 residues. CDR1 SGDLS and CDR2 YYNGEE come from the germline V gene. CDR3 protein: CASSPEPSGTGSEQYF. DNA for the CDR3: TGTGCCAGCAGCCCCGAGCCATCTGGGACAGGGTCCGAGCAGTACTTC.

The rearrangement links TRBV27 to TRBJ1-1, with D possibly matching TRBD1 (5 bases). This CDR3 spans 16 amino acids. Germline CDR1 reads MNHEY; CDR2 reads SMNVEV (reference sequence). The V gene lost 0 bases and the J gene lost 1 base, with 12 bases spanning the gap. The CDR3 loop reads CASSLSHGGGNTEAFF. In DNA form, the CDR3 reads TGTGCCAGCAGTTTATCTCATGGGGGGGGGAACACTGAAGCTTTCTTT.

The chain couples TRBV5-1 to TRBJ2-7, with 7 bases that match TRBD2. The CDR3 is 14 residues long. J gave up 2 bases and V 4 bases, and 6 bases lay outside the gene matches. Germline V gene sequence: CDR1 SGHRS, CDR2 YFSETQ. The CDR3, as DNA: TGCGCCAGCAGCCGCTCCGGGACTACCTACGAGCAGTACTTC. Translated: CASSRSGTTYEQYF. Variable domain in full (rest from reference TRBV5-1 and TRBJ2-7): KAGVTQTPRYLIKTRGQQVTLSCSPISGHRSVSWYQQTPGQGLQFLFEYFSETQRNKGNFPGRFSGRQFSNSRSEMNVSTLELGDSALYLCASSRSGTTYEQYFGPGTRLTVT.

This chain joins TRBV7-2 and TRBJ2-7, with TRBD1 matching 10 bases. The germline CDR1 and CDR2 sequences are SGHTA and FQGNSA. The CDR3 is 15 residues long. Germline trimming cut 5 bases from V and 4 bases from J; bases unmatched to any gene: 8. CDR3 in amino acids: CASSIRQGAGYEQYF. The CDR3 nucleotides are TGTGCCAGCAGCATACGACAGGGGGCGGGATACGAGCAGTACTTC. Drawing the rest from reference TRBV7-2 and TRBJ2-7, the complete variable domain is GAGVSQSPSNKVTEKGKDVELRCDPISGHTALYWYRQSLGQGLEFLIYFQGNSAPDKSGLPSDRFSAERTGGSVSTLTIQRTQQEDSAVYLCASSIRQGAGYEQYFGPGTRLTVT.